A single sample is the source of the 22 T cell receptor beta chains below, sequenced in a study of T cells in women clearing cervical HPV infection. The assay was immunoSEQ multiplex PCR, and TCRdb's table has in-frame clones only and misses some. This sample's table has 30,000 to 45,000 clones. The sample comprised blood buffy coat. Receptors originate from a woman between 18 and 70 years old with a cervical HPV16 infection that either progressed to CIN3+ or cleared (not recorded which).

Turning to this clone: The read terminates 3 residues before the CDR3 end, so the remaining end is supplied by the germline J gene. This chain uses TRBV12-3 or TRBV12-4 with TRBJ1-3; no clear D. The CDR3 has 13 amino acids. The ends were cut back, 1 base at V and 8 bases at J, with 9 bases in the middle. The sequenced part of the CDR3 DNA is TGTGCCAGCAGTTTAGTACCGCGGGACACC. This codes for CASSLVPRDT. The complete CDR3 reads CASSLVPRDTIYF.

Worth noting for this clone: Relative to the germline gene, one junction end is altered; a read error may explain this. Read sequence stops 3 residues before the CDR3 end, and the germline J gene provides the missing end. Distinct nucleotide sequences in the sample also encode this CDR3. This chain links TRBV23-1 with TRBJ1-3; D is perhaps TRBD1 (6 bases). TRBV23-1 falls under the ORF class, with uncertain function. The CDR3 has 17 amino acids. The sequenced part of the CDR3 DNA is TGCGCCAGCAAACGTTATGAATCGGGGGGCTTTGGAAACACG. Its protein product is CASKRYESGGFGNT. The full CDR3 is CASKRYESGGFGNTIYF.

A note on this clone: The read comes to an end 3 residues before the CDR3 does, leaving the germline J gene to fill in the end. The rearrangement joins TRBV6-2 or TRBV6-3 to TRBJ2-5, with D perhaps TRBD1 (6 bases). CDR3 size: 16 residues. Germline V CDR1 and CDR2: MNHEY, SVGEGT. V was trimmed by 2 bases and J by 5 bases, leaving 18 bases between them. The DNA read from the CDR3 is TGTGCCAGCAGTTACGGGTCGGACAGCCCCCTTGAGACC. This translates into CASSYGSDSPLET. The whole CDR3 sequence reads CASSYGSDSPLETQYF.

CDR3 DNA, as far as it was read: TGTGCCAGCACCACAGGGGGAACAGGGGCCAACGTC. Amino acids: CASTTGGTGANV. The entire CDR3 is CASTTGGTGANVLTF. The chain employs TRBV28 and TRBJ2-6, with 8 bases lining up with TRBD1. The sequence runs out 3 residues before the end of the CDR3; the remainder is reconstructed from the germline J gene. The CDR3 consists of 15 residues. The ends lost 7 bases at V and 4 bases at J; junction bases unmatched: 6. Germline lookup yields CDR1 MDHEN and CDR2 SYDVKM.

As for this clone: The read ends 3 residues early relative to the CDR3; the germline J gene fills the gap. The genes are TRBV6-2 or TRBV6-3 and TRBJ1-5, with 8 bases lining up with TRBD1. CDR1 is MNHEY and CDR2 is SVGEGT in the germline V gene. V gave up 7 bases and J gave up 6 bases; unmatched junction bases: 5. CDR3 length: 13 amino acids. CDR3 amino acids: CASNADRAQPQHF. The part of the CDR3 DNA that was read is TGTGCCAGCAATGCGGACAGGGCTCAGCCC.

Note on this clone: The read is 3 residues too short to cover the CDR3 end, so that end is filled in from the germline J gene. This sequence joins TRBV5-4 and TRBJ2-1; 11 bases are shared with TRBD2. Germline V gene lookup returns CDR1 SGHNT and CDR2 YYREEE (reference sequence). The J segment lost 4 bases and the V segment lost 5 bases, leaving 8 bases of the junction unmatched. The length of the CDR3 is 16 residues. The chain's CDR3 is CASRSGTSGSYNEQFF. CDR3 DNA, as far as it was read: TGTGCCAGCAGGTCGGGGACTAGCGGCTCTTACAATGAG.

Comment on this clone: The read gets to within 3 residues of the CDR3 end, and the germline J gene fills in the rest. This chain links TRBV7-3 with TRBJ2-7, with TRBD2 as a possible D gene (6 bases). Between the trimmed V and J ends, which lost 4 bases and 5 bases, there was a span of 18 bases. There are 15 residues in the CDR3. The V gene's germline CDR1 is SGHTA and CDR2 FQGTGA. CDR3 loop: CASSSISDGGNEQYF. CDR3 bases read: TGTGCCAGCAGCTCGATCTCGGACGGCGGGAACGAG.

The sequenced part of the CDR3 DNA is TGTGCCAGCAGCCCGACAGGGACCGATGGC. It codes for CASSPTGTDG. The complete CDR3 sequence is CASSPTGTDGYTF. V and J are TRBV6-4 and TRBJ1-2; TRBD1 aligns across 7 bases. The read halts 3 residues ahead of the CDR3 end, with the missing end drawn from the germline J gene. With 6 bases clipped from V and 6 bases from J, the junction kept 7 bases outside the gene matches. The CDR3 runs 13 residues. Germline lookup yields CDR1 MRHNA and CDR2 SNTAGT.

Partial CDR3 DNA: TGTGCCAGCAGAGGGGATCAGACCAATTCACCC. Protein: CASRGDQTNSP. The CDR3 reads in full as CASRGDQTNSPLHF. The rearrangement uses TRBV2 and TRBJ1-6, with D tentatively TRBD1 (5 bases). The CDR3 goes on 3 residues after the read ends, and that part is filled in from the germline J gene. CDR1 and CDR2 (germline): SNHLY, FYNNEI. Deletions cut 6 bases from V and 7 bases from J, with 13 bases between. This CDR3 spans 14 amino acids.

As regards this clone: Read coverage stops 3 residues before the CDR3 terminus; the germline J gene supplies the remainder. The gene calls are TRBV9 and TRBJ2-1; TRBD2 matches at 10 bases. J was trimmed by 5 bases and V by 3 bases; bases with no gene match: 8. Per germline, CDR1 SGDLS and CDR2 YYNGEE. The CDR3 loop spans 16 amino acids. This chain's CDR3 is CASSARVTSGHNEQFF. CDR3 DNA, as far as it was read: TGTGCCAGCAGCGCCCGGGTGACTAGCGGGCACAATGAG.

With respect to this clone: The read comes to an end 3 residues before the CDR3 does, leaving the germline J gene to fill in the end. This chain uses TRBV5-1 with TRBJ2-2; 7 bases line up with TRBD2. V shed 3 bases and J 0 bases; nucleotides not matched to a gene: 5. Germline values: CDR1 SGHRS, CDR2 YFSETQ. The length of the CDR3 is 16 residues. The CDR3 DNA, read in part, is TGCGCCAGCAGCTCGTCGGGGGGAACGAACACCGGGGAG. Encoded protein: CASSSSGGTNTGE. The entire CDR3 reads CASSSSGGTNTGELFF.

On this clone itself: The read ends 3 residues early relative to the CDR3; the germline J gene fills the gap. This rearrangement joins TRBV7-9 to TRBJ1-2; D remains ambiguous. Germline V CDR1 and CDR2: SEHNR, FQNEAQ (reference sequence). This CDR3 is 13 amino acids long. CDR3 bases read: TGTGCCAGCAGCTCCCTAAACCCCTACGAC. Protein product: CASSSLNPYD. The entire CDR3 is CASSSLNPYDYTF.

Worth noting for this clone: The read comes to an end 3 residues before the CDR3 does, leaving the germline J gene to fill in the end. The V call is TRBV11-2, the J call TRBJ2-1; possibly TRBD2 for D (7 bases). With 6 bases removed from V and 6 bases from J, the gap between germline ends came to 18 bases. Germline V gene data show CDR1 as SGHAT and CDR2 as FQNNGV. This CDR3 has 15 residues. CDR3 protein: CASRGGGEDGNEQFF. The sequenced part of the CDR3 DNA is TGTGCCAGCAGAGGAGGGGGGGAGGATGGCAATGAG.

This chain's CDR3 is CASSISGFGYTF. CDR3 DNA (partial): TGTGCCAGTAGTATATCAGGGTTTGGC. This rearrangement joins TRBV19 to TRBJ1-2; D possibly corresponds to TRBD1 (5 bases). The read ends 3 residues early relative to the CDR3; the germline J gene fills the gap. The germline V gene has CDR1 LNHDA and CDR2 SQIVND (reference sequence). V dropped 2 bases and J dropped 7 bases, with 8 bases sitting between them. This CDR3 is 12 amino acids long. The full variable domain, its missing parts supplied by reference TRBV19 and TRBJ1-2, is DGGITQSPKYLFRKEGQNVTLSCEQNLNHDAMYWYRQDPGQGLRLIYYSQIVNDFQKGDIAEGYSVSREKKESFPLTVTSAQKNPTAFYLCASSISGFGYTFGSGTRLTVV.

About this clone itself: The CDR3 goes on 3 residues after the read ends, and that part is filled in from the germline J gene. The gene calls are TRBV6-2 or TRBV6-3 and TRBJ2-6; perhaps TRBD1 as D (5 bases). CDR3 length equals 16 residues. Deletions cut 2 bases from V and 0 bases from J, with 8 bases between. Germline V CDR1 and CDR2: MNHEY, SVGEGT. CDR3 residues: CASSYPTVSGANVLTF. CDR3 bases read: TGTGCCAGCAGTTACCCGACAGTCTCTGGGGCCAACGTC.

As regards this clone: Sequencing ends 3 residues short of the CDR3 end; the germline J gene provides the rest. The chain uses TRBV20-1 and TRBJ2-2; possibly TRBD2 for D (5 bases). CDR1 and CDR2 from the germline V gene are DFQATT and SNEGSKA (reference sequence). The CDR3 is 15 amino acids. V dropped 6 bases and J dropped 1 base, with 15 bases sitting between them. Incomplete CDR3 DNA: TGCAGTGCCCTGGACCTGCGGGTGAACACCGGGGAG. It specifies CSALDLRVNTGE. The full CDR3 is CSALDLRVNTGELFF.

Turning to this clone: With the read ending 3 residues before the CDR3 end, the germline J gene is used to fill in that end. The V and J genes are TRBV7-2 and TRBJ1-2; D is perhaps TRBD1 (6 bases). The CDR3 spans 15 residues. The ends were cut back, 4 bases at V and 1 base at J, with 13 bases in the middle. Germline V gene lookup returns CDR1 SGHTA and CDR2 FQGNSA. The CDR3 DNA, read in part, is TGTGCCAGCAGCTATAGGGGGTCCCTTAACTATGGC. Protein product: CASSYRGSLNYG. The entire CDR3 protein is CASSYRGSLNYGYTF.

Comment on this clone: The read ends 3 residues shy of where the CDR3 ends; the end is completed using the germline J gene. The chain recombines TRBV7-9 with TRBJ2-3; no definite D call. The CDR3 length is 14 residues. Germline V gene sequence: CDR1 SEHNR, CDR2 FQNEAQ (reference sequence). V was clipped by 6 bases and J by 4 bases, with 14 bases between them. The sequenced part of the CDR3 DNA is TGTGCCAGCAGTCCTTGGAGAGACTCAGATACG. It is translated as CASSPWRDSDT. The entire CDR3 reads CASSPWRDSDTQYF.

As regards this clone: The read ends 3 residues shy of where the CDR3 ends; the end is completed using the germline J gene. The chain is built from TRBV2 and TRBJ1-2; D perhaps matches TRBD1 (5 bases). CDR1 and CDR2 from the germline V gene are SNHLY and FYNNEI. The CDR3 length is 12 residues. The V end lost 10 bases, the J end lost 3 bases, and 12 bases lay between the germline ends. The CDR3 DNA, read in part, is TGTGCCACGGGGGGGATGGACTATGGC. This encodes CATGGMDYG. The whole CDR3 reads CATGGMDYGYTF.

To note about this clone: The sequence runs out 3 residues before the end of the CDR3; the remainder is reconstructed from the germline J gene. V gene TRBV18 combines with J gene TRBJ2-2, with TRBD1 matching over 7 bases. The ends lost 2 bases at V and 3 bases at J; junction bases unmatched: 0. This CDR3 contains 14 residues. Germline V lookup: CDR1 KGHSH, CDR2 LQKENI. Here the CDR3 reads CASSPDRDTGELFF. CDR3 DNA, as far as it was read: TGTGCCAGCTCACCAGACAGGGACACCGGGGAG.

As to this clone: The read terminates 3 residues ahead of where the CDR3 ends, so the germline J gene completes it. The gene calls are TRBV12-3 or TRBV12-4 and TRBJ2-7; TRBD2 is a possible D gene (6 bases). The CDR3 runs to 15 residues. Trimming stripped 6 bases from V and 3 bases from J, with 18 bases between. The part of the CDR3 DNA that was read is TGTGCCAGCAGCCCCCTGTGGCGGGGAATCTACGAG. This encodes CASSPLWRGIYE. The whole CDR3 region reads CASSPLWRGIYEQYF.

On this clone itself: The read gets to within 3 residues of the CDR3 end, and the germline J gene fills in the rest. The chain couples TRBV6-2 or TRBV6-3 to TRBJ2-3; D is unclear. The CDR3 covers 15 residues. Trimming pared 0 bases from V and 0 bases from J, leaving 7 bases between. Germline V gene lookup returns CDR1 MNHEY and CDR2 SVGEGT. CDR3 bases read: TGTGCCAGCAGTTACTCGGCGACTAGCACAGATACG. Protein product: CASSYSATSTDT. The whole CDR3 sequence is CASSYSATSTDTQYF.